This entry is about one T cell receptor beta chain. Its antigen remains unidentified. Base quality data are lacking; no much larger clone is found one base away. The CDR3 regions of human TCRbeta chains were analyzed by immunosequencing. In the original analysis: TCRs in the repertoires were compared against a reference library of SARS-CoV-2-specific TCRs that had been generated with the MIRA antigen-specificity platform. Breadth was defined as the fraction of unique TCRs that were SARS-CoV-2-associated, and depth was defined as the fraction of total T cells that were SARS-CoV-2-associated. Using the MIRA data, each spike-specific TCR was assigned both to the spike region to which the TCR was reactive and to a CD4 or CD8 class. Log10-transformed breadth and depth values were compared by one-way ANOVA with Sidak's multiple comparisons tests. This immuneACCESS table, as held by TCRdb, lists in-frame sequences with V and J called but not all clones. Of the missing ones, under half trace to an unresolved V gene in checked studies; the others have no known cause. Clone size and V and J calls were adopted from that table, with D and trimming inferred from the DNA. The sample table shows approximately 270,000 clones, and approximately 94% are seen once. The top ten clones comprise 0.5% to 0.7% of the sample.

From a lookup of the germline V gene (reference sequence), CDR1 and CDR2 are LNHDA and SQIVND. Unmatched junction bases come to 12, with V trimmed by 5 bases and J by 2 bases. Taken from cysteine to phenylalanine, the CDR3 has 17 residues. Just CDR3 DNA is preserved here, 51 bases in frame from base 1. The data derive from a study of T cell responses to AZD1222 COVID-19 vaccine (dated by TCRdb to the early 2020s). Regarding the study in general: TCR sequencing was performed for roughly 250 trial participants, of whom about 200 were given two doses of AZD1222 and around 25 were given two doses of MenACWY control vaccine. Trial participants were enrolled by age into subgroups of 18-55, 56-69 and 70-plus years, and around 150, 28 and 57 TCR-sequenced participants, respectively, were included in these subgroups.

General study outcomes and caveats: The 56-69-year group was small, and its depth increase did not reach significance, likely because of low power. CD4 TCRs associated with the vaccine covered the entire spike protein, and the dominant responses were in regions 160-218 and 743-854. A significant rise in spike-specific TCR breadth and depth was observed after two AZD1222 doses relative to day 0 and relative to MenACWY recipients. Conclusions about previously exposed vaccinees are limited because only six or seven AZD1222 recipients were SARS-CoV-2 seropositive at baseline. Most participants were white British and females outnumbered males, and the authors suggested that clonal diversity may have been underestimated. No day 14 peak-response samples were available, so repertoires were characterized only after the peak T cell response. Reportedly, almost half of the unique spike-specific TCRs recognized epitopes lying outside the regions that are mutated in the B.1.351 and B.1.1.7 variants.

Explained via the paper, the time point label denotes: about 28 days (+/-7) after the second vaccine dose. Because spike-specific TCR depth and breadth did not differ between the two schedules, AZD1222 recipients who got a second dose at roughly 4 weeks were pooled with those who got a second dose at roughly 12 weeks. Vaccinee samples came from UK trials COV001 and COV002, including a single-blind randomized controlled phase 2/3 trial of AZD1222 (ChAdOx1 nCoV-19) in healthy adults. Trial participant PBMC samples were collected at day 0 and day 28 after the second dose for TCRbeta chain sequencing.

The source is an adult who received the AZD1222 COVID-19 vaccine. Sample: peripheral blood, taken 28 days after the second AZD1222 dose. The rearrangement combines TRBV19 with TRBJ2-7, and 10 bases in between align with TRBD1. The CDR3 here reads CASSFRTGTGVPYEQYF. The DNA is as follows: TGTGCCAGTAGTTTTCGGACCGGGACAGGGGTACCCTACGAGCAGTACTTC. Joined to the reference TRBV19 and TRBJ2-7 proteins, this CDR3 gives the full variable domain: DGGITQSPKYLFRKEGQNVTLSCEQNLNHDAMYWYRQDPGQGLRLIYYSQIVNDFQKGDIAEGYSVSREKKESFPLTVTSAQKNPTAFYLCASSFRTGTGVPYEQYFGPGTRLTVT.